A single sample is the source of the 17 T cell receptor beta chains below, sequenced in a study of early T cells in non-severe SARS-CoV-2 infection. TCRdb analysed the 5' RACE reads with MiXCR anew, one entry per CDR3 protein. This sample carries 29,000 or so distinct CDR3 sequences, 9% to 10% of them seen once, and the ten largest clones take roughly an eighth. The specimen sequenced was whole blood. These receptors all stem from an adult who was a healthcare worker with PCR-confirmed SARS-CoV-2 infection or an uninfected control (not recorded which).

The chain carries TRBV5-1 and TRBJ2-2; 9 nucleotides match TRBD1. CDR3 size: 15 residues. Trimming took 4 bases from V and 4 from J; bases not matched to a gene: 5. CDR1 is SGHRS and CDR2 is YFSETQ in the germline V gene. CDR3 sequence (DNA): TGCGCCAGCAGCGGAAGGACAGGGGCCACCGGGGAGCTGTTTTTT. Its protein product is CASSGRTGATGELFF.

This clonotype was recorded a few times. This chain links TRBV25-1 with TRBJ1-1; the match to TRBD1 covers 9 bases. The CDR3 totals 14 residues. The germline V gene has CDR1 MGHDK and CDR2 SYGVNS. With 3 bases clipped from V and 12 bases from J, the junction kept 11 bases outside the gene matches. The CDR3 bases are TGTGCCAGCAGTGACCACAGGGGGCGGGGGATCACTTTCTTT. It yields the protein CASSDHRGRGITFF.

This clonotype was recorded at least ten times. This rearrangement joins TRBV11-2 to TRBJ2-2, with TRBD1 matching 9 bases. Losses at the gene ends were 5 bases for V and 6 bases for J; bases not matched to a gene: 7. CDR1 is SGHAT and CDR2 is FQNNGV in the germline V gene. This CDR3 has 15 amino acids. The chain's CDR3 is CASSPGQGRAGELFF. The CDR3 coding sequence is TGTGCCAGCAGCCCGGGACAGGGAAGAGCCGGGGAGCTGTTTTTT.

J is TRBJ2-7 and V is TRBV11-2; D is perhaps TRBD1 or TRBD2 (5 bases each). The CDR3 sequence is 15 residues long. CDR1 is SGHAT and CDR2 is FQNNGV in the germline V gene. Trimming left V 5 bases short and J 2 bases short, with 16 bases between. The CDR3 loop is CASSPASLGAYEQYF. The CDR3 coding sequence is TGTGCCAGCAGCCCCGCCTCATTGGGGGCCTACGAGCAGTACTTC.

In this sample, this clonotype turned up a few times. The genes are TRBV19 and TRBJ2-7; 7 positions match TRBD1. Germline V CDR1 and CDR2: LNHDA, SQIVND (reference sequence). The CDR3 loop spans 15 amino acids. Unmatched junction bases numbered 7, after V lost 1 base and J lost 4 bases. CDR3 in DNA: TGTGCCAGTAGTATAGGGGGACAGCCAACTTACGAGCAGTACTTC. It is translated as CASSIGGQPTYEQYF.

The rearrangement joins TRBV11-3 to TRBJ1-1; D perhaps matches TRBD1 (5 bases). Trimming left V 1 base short and J 1 base short, with 10 bases between. The germline gives CDR1 SGHNT, CDR2 YENEEA. This CDR3 comprises 15 residues. The CDR3 here is CASSLAGRENTEAFF. The CDR3 region has the DNA TGTGCCAGCAGCTTAGCTGGCAGGGAGAACACTGAAGCTTTCTTT.

This clonotype was picked up many times. The chain uses TRBV12-3 or TRBV12-4 and TRBJ2-7; 15 bases line up with TRBD2. Unmatched junction bases numbered 8, after V lost 4 bases and J lost 4 bases. The CDR3 sequence is 17 residues long. The CDR3 nucleotides are TGTGCCAGCAGTTCAAAACTCGGGACTAGCGGGAGGTACGAGCAGTACTTC. Translated: CASSSKLGTSGRYEQYF.

This clonotype was detected ten times or more. V and J are TRBV7-2 and TRBJ1-4, with D possibly matching TRBD1 (5 bases). V lost 5 bases, J lost 11 bases, and 18 bases lay in between. The CDR3 length is 14 residues. Germline V CDR1 and CDR2: SGHTA, FQGNSA. DNA for the CDR3: TGTGCCAGCAGCCCATCCTTAGGGGATCAGAAACTGTTTTTT. Protein sequence: CASSPSLGDQKLFF.

This clonotype was detected ten times or more. The gene calls are TRBV30 and TRBJ2-2, with D tentatively TRBD2 (6 bases). The ends were cut back, 3 bases at V and 2 bases at J, with 13 bases in the middle. From germline, CDR1 is GTSNPN and CDR2 SVGIG (reference sequence). This CDR3 is 15 amino acids long. CDR3 in amino acids: CAWRLPGLNTGELFF. DNA of the CDR3: TGTGCCTGGAGGCTTCCGGGACTTAACACCGGGGAGCTGTTTTTT.

This clonotype was counted between two and nine times. This chain connects TRBV7-2 to TRBJ1-2; possibly TRBD1 for D (5 bases). The germline V gene encodes CDR1 SGHTA and CDR2 FQGNSA. There are 14 residues in the CDR3. Trimming pared 4 bases from V and 7 bases from J, leaving 16 bases between. The CDR3 DNA follows: TGTGCCAGCAGCTCTCCGACAGAGCGGGCTGGCTACACCTTC. This sequence encodes CASSSPTERAGYTF.

This clonotype has ten or more counts. V and J are TRBV13 and TRBJ1-5; no definite D call. The CDR3 contains 13 residues. From germline, CDR1 is PRHDT and CDR2 FYEKMQ (reference sequence). Trimming cost V 4 bases and J 3 bases, with 7 bases left between them. The CDR3 sequence is CASSWGANQPQHF. For the CDR3, the DNA is TGTGCCAGCAGCTGGGGAGCCAATCAGCCCCAGCATTTT.

Worth noting for this clonotype: This sequence may be a read error, since a much larger clone differs from it by one base. The V gene is TRBV3-1, the J gene TRBJ1-2; D is uncertain. CDR1 is LGHDT and CDR2 is YNNKEL in the germline V gene (reference sequence). The CDR3 is made up of 13 amino acids. The chain's CDR3 is CASSQQTNYGCTF. The CDR3 coding sequence is TGTGCCAGCAGCCAACAGACTAACTATGGCTGCACCTTC.

This clonotype has ten or more counts. The chain uses TRBV27 and TRBJ1-1, with no clear D. Germline V gene lookup returns CDR1 MNHEY and CDR2 SMNVEV (reference sequence). The CDR3 is 12 amino acids. Trimming stripped 6 bases from V and 5 bases from J, with 10 bases between. The CDR3 reads CASRRGMTEAFF. CDR3 in DNA: TGTGCCAGCAGAAGAGGTATGACTGAAGCTTTCTTT.

This clonotype was seen ten or more times. The chain has TRBV7-3 and TRBJ2-1; D might be TRBD2 (6 bases). Germline V gene lookup returns CDR1 SGHTA and CDR2 FQGTGA. Trimming cost V 5 bases and J 3 bases, with 17 bases left between them. This CDR3 has 16 amino acids. CDR3 DNA: TGTGCCAGCAGCCCCAGGCGGGGCCAGAGCTACAATGAGCAGTTCTTC. Protein: CASSPRRGQSYNEQFF.

CDR3 region: CSVGNNEQFF. Here the CDR3 DNA reads TGCAGCGTTGGAAACAATGAGCAGTTCTTC. J is TRBJ2-1 and V is TRBV29-1, with D uncertain. This CDR3 spans 10 amino acids. Germline V gene sequence: CDR1 SQVTM, CDR2 ANQGSEA. Trimming took off 4 bases at V and 5 bases at J, with 3 bases between the two ends.

The rearrangement joins TRBV29-1 to TRBJ1-2, with D unclear. V lost 0 bases to trimming and J lost 4 bases, with 9 bases between them. The CDR3 has 13 residues. The germline V gene encodes CDR1 SQVTM and CDR2 ANQGSEA. In DNA, the CDR3 is TGCAGCGTTGAAGAGCGAGGGCTCTATGGCTACACCTTC. It encodes CSVEERGLYGYTF.

This clonotype has at least ten counts. The rearrangement joins TRBV14 to TRBJ1-2, with a tentative D call TRBD1 (6 bases). The CDR3 extends over 12 amino acids. V was trimmed by 10 bases and J by 10 bases, leaving 19 bases between them. The germline gives CDR1 SGHDN, CDR2 FVKESK. The CDR3 nucleotides read TGTGCCACCGGGACACACTCCACGGACTACACCTTC. Its translation is CATGTHSTDYTF.